The rows below give T cell receptor beta chains drawn from one sample of a study of quantifying T cell responses using KT2 cells. TCRdb redid the calling of the UMI-ligation and nested PCR reads with MiXCR, one entry per CDR3 protein. The sample lists approximately 43,000 distinct CDR3 sequences, about 15% seen once, with less than 45% in the top ten. Material: PBMCs spiked with cells of the T cell clone KT2. These receptors came from a human donor. Both conserved end residues are part of each CDR3. D genes are given only for firm matches. Where a row states a size, it is once, few, many or the class of an expanded clone; other rows omit it.

v_gene: TRBV12-3/TRBV12-4
j_gene: TRBJ2-7
d_gene: .
abundance: .
CDR3nt: TGTGCCAGCAGTTTCAGCGGAAATTACGAGCAGTACTTC
CDR3aa: CASSFSGNYEQYF

v_gene: TRBV18
j_gene: TRBJ2-3
d_gene: TRBD2
abundance: .
CDR3nt: TGTGCCAGCTCACCACGGCGCGGGAGAGGAACAGATACGCAGTATTTT
CDR3aa: CASSPRRGRGTDTQYF

v_gene: TRBV13
j_gene: TRBJ2-2
d_gene: .
abundance: .
CDR3nt: TGTGCCAGCAGCTTTCGTCCAGGGAACACCGGGGAGCTGTTTTTT
CDR3aa: CASSFRPGNTGELFF

v_gene: TRBV12-3/TRBV12-4
j_gene: TRBJ2-3
d_gene: .
abundance: few
CDR3nt: TGTGCCAGCAGTTTAGGGCAGGGAACTTGGGATACGCAGTATTTT
CDR3aa: CASSLGQGTWDTQYF

v_gene: TRBV12-3/TRBV12-4
j_gene: TRBJ2-3
d_gene: .
abundance: few
CDR3nt: TGTGCCAGCAGTCGTCATAGACAGGAGAGCACAGATACGCAGTATTTT
CDR3aa: CASSRHRQESTDTQYF

v_gene: TRBV27
j_gene: TRBJ1-2
d_gene: TRBD1
abundance: .
CDR3nt: TGTGCCAGCAGACAGACAGGGGGCGGCTATGGCTACACCTTC
CDR3aa: CASRQTGGGYGYTF

v_gene: TRBV29-1
j_gene: TRBJ2-1
d_gene: .
abundance: few
CDR3nt: TGCAGCGTAGGACTCGGGCCCTACAATGAGCAGTTCTTC
CDR3aa: CSVGLGPYNEQFF

v_gene: TRBV2
j_gene: TRBJ1-5
d_gene: TRBD1
abundance: .
CDR3nt: TGTGCCAGCAGGGATGACAGGGAAAGCAATCAGCCCCAGCATTTT
CDR3aa: CASRDDRESNQPQHF

v_gene: TRBV10-3
j_gene: TRBJ2-5
d_gene: TRBD2
abundance: few
CDR3nt: TGTGCCATCAGCGTGACTAGCCGGGAGACCCAGTACTTC
CDR3aa: CAISVTSRETQYF

v_gene: TRBV29-1
j_gene: TRBJ1-1
d_gene: .
abundance: .
CDR3nt: TGCAGCGTTGAGTCCAGGCCCGAACGTGAAGCTTTCTTT
CDR3aa: CSVESRPEREAFF

v_gene: TRBV27
j_gene: TRBJ2-7
d_gene: .
abundance: .
CDR3nt: TGTGCCAGCAGTTCTCCCCAGGGACTCACCTACGAGCAGTACTTC
CDR3aa: CASSSPQGLTYEQYF

v_gene: TRBV4-2
j_gene: TRBJ2-5
d_gene: TRBD2
abundance: .
CDR3nt: TGTGCCAGCAGCCAAGGTGCCGGGAGGGGGTTTCCGTACTTC
CDR3aa: CASSQGAGRGFPYF

v_gene: TRBV20-1
j_gene: TRBJ1-6
d_gene: TRBD1
abundance: many
CDR3nt: TGCAGTGCTAGAGATGTGGGACAGAATTCACCCCTCCACTTT
CDR3aa: CSARDVGQNSPLHF

v_gene: TRBV6-6
j_gene: TRBJ1-1
d_gene: .
abundance: .
CDR3nt: TGTGCCAGCAGTTACGGGGGCTTGAACACTGAAGCTTTCTTT
CDR3aa: CASSYGGLNTEAFF

v_gene: TRBV20-1
j_gene: TRBJ1-3
d_gene: TRBD1
abundance: few
CDR3nt: TGCAGTGCTAGAGATTTTTCCGCAGGGGGTAGAAACACCATATATTTT
CDR3aa: CSARDFSAGGRNTIYF

v_gene: TRBV27
j_gene: TRBJ2-1
d_gene: .
abundance: few
CDR3nt: TGTGCCAGCAGAGTAGTCCCGGGCGGTGAGCAGTTCTTC
CDR3aa: CASRVVPGGEQFF

v_gene: TRBV6-5
j_gene: TRBJ1-2
d_gene: TRBD1
abundance: .
CDR3nt: TGTGCCAGCAGGGGACAGTACTATGGCTACACCTTC
CDR3aa: CASRGQYYGYTF

v_gene: TRBV2
j_gene: TRBJ2-1
d_gene: .
abundance: .
CDR3nt: TGTGCCAGCAGTCCCCAGGTCAATGAGCAGTTCTTC
CDR3aa: CASSPQVNEQFF

v_gene: TRBV7-2
j_gene: TRBJ2-4
d_gene: TRBD2
abundance: .
CDR3nt: TGTGCCAGCAGGCCGACTAGCGGGAGTGTCATTCAGTACTTC
CDR3aa: CASRPTSGSVIQYF

v_gene: TRBV9
j_gene: TRBJ2-7
d_gene: .
abundance: .
CDR3nt: TGTGCCAGCAGCGTAGGGGCCCGGACTGAAAAGTACTTC
CDR3aa: CASSVGARTEKYF

v_gene: TRBV4-2
j_gene: TRBJ2-3
d_gene: TRBD1
abundance: few
CDR3nt: TGTGCCAGCAGCCCGGGGACAGAGGCAGATACGCAGTATTTT
CDR3aa: CASSPGTEADTQYF

v_gene: TRBV6-5
j_gene: TRBJ2-5
d_gene: TRBD1
abundance: .
CDR3nt: TGTGCCTCAAGCAGGGGGAATCAAGAGACCCAGTACTTC
CDR3aa: CASSRGNQETQYF

v_gene: TRBV27
j_gene: TRBJ2-7
d_gene: .
abundance: few
CDR3nt: TGTGCCAGCAGTGAGTACACCTCCTACGAGCAGTACTTC
CDR3aa: CASSEYTSYEQYF

v_gene: TRBV24-1
j_gene: TRBJ2-7
d_gene: TRBD2
abundance: .
CDR3nt: TGTGCCACCAGTGACACCAGCGGGACGACCAGCTACGAGCAGTACTTC
CDR3aa: CATSDTSGTTSYEQYF

v_gene: TRBV27
j_gene: TRBJ1-6
d_gene: .
abundance: .
CDR3nt: TGTGCCAGCAGTTTATCCGGGACGGTTCGCAATTCACCCCTCCACTTT
CDR3aa: CASSLSGTVRNSPLHF

v_gene: TRBV20-1
j_gene: TRBJ1-5
d_gene: .
abundance: few
CDR3nt: TGCAGTGCTAGAGTCCCGACCCAGCCCCAGCATTTT
CDR3aa: CSARVPTQPQHF

v_gene: TRBV15
j_gene: TRBJ2-1
d_gene: .
abundance: .
CDR3nt: TGTGCCACCAGCAGAGATTGGCGGAATGAGCAGTTCTTC
CDR3aa: CATSRDWRNEQFF

v_gene: TRBV12-5
j_gene: TRBJ2-7
d_gene: .
abundance: .
CDR3nt: TGTGCTAGTGGTTCGGGTCGGTACGAGCAGTACTTC
CDR3aa: CASGSGRYEQYF

v_gene: TRBV5-1
j_gene: TRBJ2-1
d_gene: TRBD2
abundance: .
CDR3nt: TGCGCCAGCACGGCAGCGGGAGGATCGTACAATGAGCAGTTCTTC
CDR3aa: CASTAAGGSYNEQFF

v_gene: TRBV5-1
j_gene: TRBJ2-1
d_gene: TRBD2
abundance: few
CDR3nt: TGCGCCAGCAGCGGAGGGACTAGCGGGAATGAGCAGTTCTTC
CDR3aa: CASSGGTSGNEQFF

v_gene: TRBV7-2
j_gene: TRBJ1-5
d_gene: .
abundance: .
CDR3nt: TGTGCCAGCAGCTTATTAAGTCCAGGCCTAAATCAGCCCCAGCATTTT
CDR3aa: CASSLLSPGLNQPQHF

v_gene: TRBV9
j_gene: TRBJ2-7
d_gene: TRBD1
abundance: .
CDR3nt: TGTGCCAGCAGCACCCGGACAGGGGGATACGAGCAGTACTTC
CDR3aa: CASSTRTGGYEQYF

v_gene: TRBV4-3
j_gene: TRBJ2-3
d_gene: .
abundance: few
CDR3nt: TGCGCCAGCAGCCAAGGGGTTGGAGCAGATACGCAGTATTTT
CDR3aa: CASSQGVGADTQYF

v_gene: TRBV25-1
j_gene: TRBJ1-2
d_gene: .
abundance: .
CDR3nt: TGTGCCAGCAGCCTAGGGGGATATGGCTACACCTTC
CDR3aa: CASSLGGYGYTF

v_gene: TRBV6-1
j_gene: TRBJ1-1
d_gene: .
abundance: few
CDR3nt: TGTGCCAGCAGGGGACCCGGGGATATCAGGAACACTGAAGCTTTCTTT
CDR3aa: CASRGPGDIRNTEAFF

v_gene: TRBV10-3
j_gene: TRBJ1-6
d_gene: .
abundance: .
CDR3nt: TGTGCCACCGGAGATATAACAGGGCCGAATTCACCCCTCCACTTT
CDR3aa: CATGDITGPNSPLHF

v_gene: TRBV10-2
j_gene: TRBJ2-2
d_gene: TRBD2
abundance: .
CDR3nt: TGCGCCAGCAGTAGACTAGCGGGAGGCGCCGGGGAGCTGTTTTTT
CDR3aa: CASSRLAGGAGELFF

v_gene: TRBV7-2
j_gene: TRBJ2-1
d_gene: TRBD2
abundance: few
CDR3nt: TGTGCCAGCAGCTTTCGGACTAGCGGGGCCTTAGAGCAGTTCTTC
CDR3aa: CASSFRTSGALEQFF

v_gene: TRBV6-5
j_gene: TRBJ2-1
d_gene: TRBD1
abundance: many
CDR3nt: TGTGCCAGCAGTCCTCTTGACAGGGCTTCCCTCTACAATGAGCAGTTCTTC
CDR3aa: CASSPLDRASLYNEQFF

v_gene: TRBV30
j_gene: TRBJ2-7
d_gene: .
abundance: many
CDR3nt: TGTGCCTGGAGTCCGCAGGGTGGCCCCTACGAGCAGTACTTC
CDR3aa: CAWSPQGGPYEQYF

v_gene: TRBV10-3
j_gene: TRBJ2-5
d_gene: TRBD1
abundance: few
CDR3nt: TGTGCCATCAGTGTACAGGGGAGAGGGGAGACCCAGTACTTC
CDR3aa: CAISVQGRGETQYF

v_gene: TRBV9
j_gene: TRBJ2-1
d_gene: .
abundance: many
CDR3nt: TGTGCCAGCAGCGGGAATAGAGGGCCCGTCCCCTACAATGAGCAGTTCTTC
CDR3aa: CASSGNRGPVPYNEQFF

v_gene: TRBV27
j_gene: TRBJ2-7
d_gene: .
abundance: .
CDR3nt: TGTGCCAGCAGTTTAGGACAGTCCCACGAGCAGTACTTC
CDR3aa: CASSLGQSHEQYF